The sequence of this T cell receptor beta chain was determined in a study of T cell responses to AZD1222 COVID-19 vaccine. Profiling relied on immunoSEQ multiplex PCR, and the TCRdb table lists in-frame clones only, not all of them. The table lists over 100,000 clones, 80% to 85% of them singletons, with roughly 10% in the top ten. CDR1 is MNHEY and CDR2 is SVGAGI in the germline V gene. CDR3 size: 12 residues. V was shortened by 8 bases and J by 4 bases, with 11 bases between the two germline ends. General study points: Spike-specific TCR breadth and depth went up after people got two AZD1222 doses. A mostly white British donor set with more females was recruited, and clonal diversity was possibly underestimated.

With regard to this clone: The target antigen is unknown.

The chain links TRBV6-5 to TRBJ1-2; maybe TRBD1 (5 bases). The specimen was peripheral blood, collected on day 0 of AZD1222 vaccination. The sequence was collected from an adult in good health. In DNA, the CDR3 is TGTGCCAGCTCACAGGCCCCCTATGGCTACACCTTC. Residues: CASSQAPYGYTF.